The entry that follows covers one T cell receptor (beta chain) sequence. The sample is drawn from a study of blood T cell repertoires in COVID-19. Study-wide background: The United States, Italy and Spain supplied acute and convalescent COVID-19 samples. The analysed material was cDNA or gDNA that came from T cells, B-cell-depleted T cells, or PBMCs.

Authors' methods: Reference gene primer amplification gave estimated nucleated cell counts. Profiling relied on immunoSEQ multiplex PCR, and the TCRdb table lists in-frame clones only, not all of them. The D gene and trimming were derived from the DNA, and the V and J assignments and clone size from that table. The sample records about 210,000 clones, approximately 80% being singletons. The specimen sequenced was peripheral blood. The TCR sequence derives from a man between 45 and 60 years old with active or convalescent COVID-19.

The CDR3 spells CASSLALNPGETGELFF. The DNA for the CDR3 is TGCGCCAGCAGCTTGGCCTTGAACCCAGGGGAGACCGGGGAGCTGTTTTTT. The chain carries TRBV5-1 and TRBJ2-2; D perhaps matches TRBD1 (6 bases). This CDR3 spans 17 amino acids. The germline gives CDR1 SGHRS, CDR2 YFSETQ. Trimming left V 0 bases short and J 5 bases short, with 17 bases between.